The 23 T cell receptor beta chains below come from one sample, sequenced in a study of blood T cells in healthy people across ages (dated by TCRdb to between 2014 and 2017). Libraries were constructed by 5' RACE. TCRdb lists the instrument as Illumina HiSeq 2500. A second PCR of roughly 7 to 12 cycles was performed with a sample-barcoded 5' primer and a J-beta primer mix. Using fastp at Q25 and MiXCR, TCRdb reprocessed the public reads and kept productive beta chains. One record per CDR3 amino acid sequence lists the most common genes and DNA. The sample has over 700,000 distinct CDR3 sequences on record, 25% of them singletons. The ten largest clones add up to 9.4% of the sample. These data were also reused for a study on T cells of mothers and their children.

Sequencing used blood. These receptors were obtained from a boy between 10 and 17 years old in good health.

This clonotype came up a few times. The V gene is TRBV7-2, the J gene TRBJ2-5; 9 nucleotides agree with TRBD1. The CDR3 has 15 residues. From germline, CDR1 is SGHTA and CDR2 FQGNSA. V shed 5 bases and J 7 bases; nucleotides not matched to a gene: 11. The CDR3 nucleotides are TGTGCCAGCAGCCCCGGACAGGGGAATGTAGGGACCCAGTACTTC. This gives the protein CASSPGQGNVGTQYF.

A word on this clonotype: The junction shows a germline mismatch at one end, possibly a read error. The chain has TRBV7-2 and TRBJ2-3; weak D call: TRBD1 (5 bases). Germline lookup yields CDR1 SGHTA and CDR2 FQGNSA. The CDR3 length is 14 residues. The CDR3 loop reads CVSSSTGYRDTQYF. CDR3 DNA sequence: TGTGTCAGCAGCTCTACAGGATACAGAGATACGCAGTATTTT.

This clonotype was recorded a few times. The CDR3 DNA is TGTGCCAGCAGCTTACGATCGAGCGGGGGGTACAATGAGCAGTTCTTC. Protein sequence: CASSLRSSGGYNEQFF. This chain connects TRBV7-9 to TRBJ2-5; 9 nucleotides match TRBD2. The end of the DNA is better explained by TRBJ2-1, so the J call may be wrong. The germline V gene has CDR1 SEHNR and CDR2 FQNEAQ (reference sequence). The length of the CDR3 is 16 residues.

The chain employs TRBV28 and TRBJ2-6; TRBD1 is a possible D gene (5 bases). Germline V CDR1 and CDR2: MDHEN, SYDVKM. This CDR3 comprises 18 residues. The V end lost 2 bases, the J end lost 3 bases, and 17 bases lay between the germline ends. The CDR3 region has the DNA TGTGCCAGCAGTTTAGATCCAGGGATGTCCGGTGGGGCCAACGTCCTGACTTTC. Its translation is CASSLDPGMSGGANVLTF.

This chain joins TRBV12-3 or TRBV12-4 and TRBJ2-2; 8 nucleotides match TRBD2. The CDR3 covers 15 residues. V trimming: 1 base; J trimming: 6 bases; junction bases outside the gene matches: 4. The CDR3 sequence: CASSLVAGGAGELFF. In DNA, the CDR3 is TGTGCCAGCAGTTTAGTCGCGGGAGGCGCCGGGGAGCTGTTTTTT.

The rearrangement uses TRBV4-2 and TRBJ2-7; D gene uncertain. V was pared by 0 bases and J by 3 bases, with 9 bases between. This CDR3 is 14 amino acids long. Germline-derived CDR1 and CDR2 are LGHNA and YNFKEQ. The CDR3 nucleotides read TGTGCCAGCAGCCAAGAGCCTATACGCTACGAGCAGTACTTC. It yields the protein CASSQEPIRYEQYF.

This chain links TRBV20-1 with TRBJ2-3, with 14 bases matching TRBD2. In germline, CDR1 is DFQATT, CDR2 SNEGSKA (reference sequence). Trimming at V came to 3 bases and at J to 4 bases, leaving 6 bases not matched to a gene. The CDR3 length is 16 residues. The CDR3: CSASTTSGRVSDTQYF. The CDR3 bases are TGCAGTGCTAGTACGACTAGCGGGAGGGTTTCAGATACGCAGTATTTT.

This clonotype appeared a few times. This chain connects TRBV6-6 to TRBJ1-4, with unresolved D. The CDR3 is made up of 14 amino acids. Germline assignment: CDR1 MNHNY and CDR2 SVGAGI (reference sequence). V was shortened by 4 bases and J by 8 bases, with 14 bases between the two germline ends. As DNA, the CDR3 is TGTGCCAGCAGTTTGAATGGGCCTCTGGAAAAACTGTTTTTT. Encoded protein: CASSLNGPLEKLFF.

V is TRBV7-9 and J is TRBJ2-2; 10 bases line up with TRBD2. The germline gives CDR1 SEHNR, CDR2 FQNEAQ (reference sequence). Trimming at V came to 11 bases and at J to 4 bases, leaving 1 base not matched to a gene. There are 12 residues in the CDR3. CDR3 sequence (DNA): TGTGCCCTAGCGGGGGCCACCGGGGAGCTGTTTTTT. Encoded protein: CALAGATGELFF. Using reference TRBV7-9 and TRBJ2-2 for the parts outside the CDR3, the full variable domain is DTGVSQNPRHKITKRGQNVTFRCDPISEHNRLYWYRQTLGQGPEFLTYFQNEAQLEKSRLLSDRFSAERPKGSFSTLEIQRTEQGDSAMYLCALAGATGELFFGEGSRLTVL.

The chain joins TRBV7-8 to TRBJ2-3, with 7 nucleotides matching TRBD2. The CDR3 has 18 amino acids. With V trimmed by 5 bases and J by 4 bases, 18 bases remained unmatched. Germline V lookup: CDR1 SGHVS, CDR2 FQNEAQ. For the CDR3, the DNA is TGTGCCAGCAGCCCTAGAACTAAGACTAGCCTTAGAGCAGATACGCAGTATTTT. Translated: CASSPRTKTSLRADTQYF.

There are a few counts of this clonotype. The chain combines TRBV20-1 with TRBJ2-7; 12 bases are a match to TRBD2. The J call is uncertain, as TRBJ2-1 better fits the DNA end. CDR3 length: 13 residues. CDR1 and CDR2 (germline): DFQATT, SNEGSKA (reference sequence). CDR3 coding DNA: TGCAGTCCGCGACTAGCGGGAGCGGGTGAGCAGTTCTTC. This encodes CSPRLAGAGEQFF.

V and J are TRBV10-3 and TRBJ2-5; D gene ambiguous. The DNA end is a closer match to TRBJ2-7, so the J assignment may be wrong. Looked up from germline, CDR1 is ENHRY and CDR2 is SYGVKD. The CDR3 runs to 14 residues. Here the CDR3 reads CAISESGLGYEQYF. CDR3 DNA: TGTGCCATCAGTGAGTCAGGGCTGGGCTACGAGCAGTACTTC.

Only a few counts were recorded for this clonotype. CDR3 loop: CASSLGPGAGEYEQYF. CDR3 in DNA: TGTGCCAGCAGCTTAGGGCCTGGGGCGGGGGAATACGAGCAGTACTTC. The J gene is TRBJ2-7, the V gene TRBV7-8; 7 nucleotides match TRBD2. J gave up 4 bases and V 1 base, and 10 bases lay outside the gene matches. Germline lookup yields CDR1 SGHVS and CDR2 FQNEAQ. The CDR3 extends over 16 amino acids.

This clonotype was observed a few times. The CDR3 sequence: CSVVAKPSPQETQYF. In DNA, the CDR3 is TGCAGCGTTGTCGCCAAACCTAGCCCCCAAGAGACCCAGTACTTC. This sequence joins TRBV29-1 and TRBJ2-5, with D possibly TRBD2 on 5 matching bases. The ends were cut back, 4 bases at V and 1 base at J, with 16 bases in the middle. This CDR3 has 15 amino acids. Per germline, CDR1 SQVTM and CDR2 ANQGSEA.

This clonotype came up a few times. The rearrangement joins TRBV28 to TRBJ2-4, with 12 bases identical to TRBD2. This CDR3 has 19 residues. CDR1 and CDR2 from the germline V gene are MDHEN and SYDVKM. Losses at the gene ends were 4 bases for V and 0 bases for J; bases not matched to a gene: 10. The CDR3, as DNA: TGTGCCAGCAGTTCGCCTAGCGGGAGGGATAAGCTAGCCAAAAACATTCAGTACTTC. This encodes CASSSPSGRDKLAKNIQYF.

This clonotype has a handful of counts. CDR3 in amino acids: CSVDLGGATGELFF. CDR3 sequence (DNA): TGCAGCGTTGATCTCGGGGGAGCCACCGGGGAGCTGTTTTTT. V gene TRBV29-1 combines with J gene TRBJ2-2; possibly TRBD2 for D (6 bases). Germline CDR1 reads SQVTM; CDR2 reads ANQGSEA. Trimming took 3 bases from V and 4 from J, leaving 12 bases between them. The CDR3 sequence is 14 residues long.

This CDR3 reads CSVEGPGGDYNEQFF. CDR3 coding DNA: TGCAGCGTTGAAGGCCCGGGGGGGGATTACAATGAGCAGTTCTTC. V and J are TRBV29-1 and TRBJ2-1; 8 bases align to TRBD2. This CDR3 spans 15 amino acids. The germline CDR1 and CDR2 sequences are SQVTM and ANQGSEA. Losses at the gene ends were 1 base for V and 4 bases for J; bases not matched to a gene: 6.

The chain carries TRBV20-1 and TRBJ2-4; possible D gene TRBD1, 6 bases. V was cut by 3 bases and J by 7 bases, with 10 bases left in between. This CDR3 is built from 12 residues. CDR1 is DFQATT and CDR2 is SNEGSKA in the germline V gene (reference sequence). CDR3: CSASGGGNIQYF. The CDR3 DNA sequence: TGCAGTGCTAGTGGGGGCGGGAACATTCAGTACTTC.

The gene calls are TRBV20-1 and TRBJ2-1; TRBD2 matches 11 bases. Germline CDR1 DFQATT, CDR2 SNEGSKA (reference sequence). The CDR3 is made up of 15 amino acids. The V and J ends lost 3 bases and 2 bases, in that order; junction bases with no gene match: 3. CDR3 sequence (DNA): TGCAGTGCTAGGGTGGGACTAGCGGCCTACAATGAGCAGTTCTTC. This sequence encodes CSARVGLAAYNEQFF.

This clonotype turned up a few times. This chain connects TRBV12-3 or TRBV12-4 to TRBJ2-4; the D is unclear. Trimming removed 7 bases at V and 5 bases at J, with 9 bases between. The CDR3 length is 12 residues. Here the CDR3 reads CASTARENIQYF. As DNA, the CDR3 is TGTGCCAGCACGGCCCGGGAAAACATTCAGTACTTC.

This clonotype was seen at least ten times. The chain recombines TRBV29-1 with TRBJ2-1, with 9 bases matching TRBD2. V gave up 7 bases and J gave up 15 bases; unmatched junction bases: 22. CDR3 length: 15 residues. Germline V lookup: CDR1 SQVTM, CDR2 ANQGSEA. CDR3 protein: CSGSFPGGRAKDPFF. The CDR3 nucleotides read TGCAGCGGGAGTTTCCCGGGCGGGAGGGCCAAGGATCCGTTCTTC.

This chain joins TRBV12-3 or TRBV12-4 and TRBJ2-5, with 11 bases lining up with TRBD2. The closer fit of TRBJ2-1 to the DNA end suggests the J call may be wrong. The CDR3 runs to 17 residues. The CDR3 sequence is CASSLSALAGGRNEQFF. In DNA, the CDR3 is TGTGCCAGCAGTTTATCGGCGCTAGCGGGAGGTAGGAATGAGCAGTTCTTC.

The gene calls are TRBV24-1 and TRBJ1-2; 8 bases agree with TRBD1. The CDR3 is made up of 15 amino acids. CDR1 KGHDR and CDR2 SFDVKD come from the germline V gene. J gave up 3 bases and V 4 bases, and 6 bases lay outside the gene matches. The CDR3 sequence is CATSEGLQGDYGYTF. CDR3 bases: TGTGCCACCAGTGAAGGACTACAGGGGGACTATGGCTACACCTTC.